The next 27 T cell receptor beta chains were all read from a single sample in a study of blood T cell repertoires in COVID-19. Profiled with immunoSEQ multiplex PCR; TCRdb holds only in-frame clones, not every one. Of over 25,000 clones listed, roughly 85% are singletons. Sequencing was carried out using peripheral blood. These receptors all come from a human donor in a cohort sampled during active COVID-19.

This chain uses TRBV2 with TRBJ1-1, with D unclear. Trimming pared 3 bases from V and 8 bases from J, leaving 13 bases between. Germline V gene sequence: CDR1 SNHLY, CDR2 FYNNEI. CDR3 length: 13 residues. In DNA, the CDR3 is TGTGCCAGCAGTGAGTCCTTATTAGCAGAAGCTTTCTTT. This sequence encodes CASSESLLAEAFF.

The V gene is TRBV2, the J gene TRBJ2-1; D remains unclear. The CDR3 is made up of 13 amino acids. Germline loops: CDR1 SNHLY, CDR2 FYNNEI. Trimming stripped 3 bases from V and 4 bases from J, with 7 bases between. The CDR3 region is CASSDTVYNEQFF. CDR3 bases: TGTGCCAGCAGTGATACAGTATACAATGAGCAGTTCTTC.

The chain recombines TRBV6-4 with TRBJ2-5; possibly TRBD1 for D (6 bases). Trimming shortened V by 3 bases and J by 7 bases, and 12 bases separated the two germline ends. CDR3 length: 13 residues. Germline CDR1 is MRHNA and CDR2 is SNTAGT. CDR3 sequence: CASSEGEGGTQYF. The CDR3 DNA is TGTGCCAGCAGTGAAGGCGAAGGGGGGACCCAGTACTTC.

V is TRBV6-6 and J is TRBJ2-7; 10 bases fit TRBD2. CDR3 length equals 15 residues. Germline lookup yields CDR1 MNHNY and CDR2 SVGAGI (reference sequence). Losses at the gene ends were 1 base for V and 3 bases for J; bases not matched to a gene: 3. The CDR3 sequence: CASSYFTSGVYEQYF. The CDR3 region has the DNA TGTGCCAGCAGTTACTTCACTAGCGGGGTCTACGAGCAGTACTTC.

This chain links TRBV2 with TRBJ1-3, with 8 bases that match TRBD1. The V segment lost 6 bases and the J segment 2 bases; nucleotides outside the gene matches: 3. There are 14 residues in the CDR3. CDR1 and CDR2 (germline): SNHLY, FYNNEI. Written as DNA, the CDR3 is TGTGCCAGCAGCCGACAGGGGCCTGGAAACACCATATATTTT. Its translation: CASSRQGPGNTIYF.

The V and J genes are TRBV9 and TRBJ2-7; 9 bases agree with TRBD2. The CDR3 is 15 amino acids. The germline CDR1 and CDR2 sequences are SGDLS and YYNGEE. The junction had 9 bases not matched to a gene; V was cut back by 4 bases and J by 4 bases. The CDR3 DNA follows: TGTGCCAGCAGCACCGCGGGGGGGCCCTCTTACGAGCAGTACTTC. Translated, it gives CASSTAGGPSYEQYF.

The rearrangement uses TRBV16 and TRBJ2-7; D is ambiguous. V lost 4 bases, J lost 6 bases, and 10 bases lay in between. The CDR3 loop spans 12 amino acids. The germline CDR1 and CDR2 sequences are KGHSY and FQNENV. CDR3 in amino acids: CASSPSLSEQYF. The CDR3 DNA sequence: TGTGCCAGCAGCCCTTCCTTGTCCGAGCAGTACTTC.

This CDR3 is CASSIFSSGANVLTF. CDR3 nucleotides: TGTGCCAGTAGTATTTTCTCCTCTGGGGCCAACGTCCTGACTTTC. The chain uses TRBV19 and TRBJ2-6; D is uncertain. The CDR3 extends over 15 amino acids. V was clipped by 3 bases and J by 0 bases, with 6 bases between them. Germline CDR1 is LNHDA and CDR2 is SQIVND (reference sequence).

The CDR3, as DNA: TGTGCCACCCAGGCGGGGAGCAATCAGCCCCAGCATTTT. It codes for CATQAGSNQPQHF. V and J are TRBV12-3 or TRBV12-4 and TRBJ1-5; D is unresolved. This CDR3 is 13 amino acids long. The V end lost 10 bases, the J end lost 1 base, and 11 bases lay between the germline ends.

The chain joins TRBV19 to TRBJ2-3; 11 positions agree with TRBD2. CDR3 size: 18 residues. After removal of 1 base from V and 5 bases from J, the junction contained 11 bases not matched to a gene. Germline values: CDR1 LNHDA, CDR2 SQIVND (reference sequence). The CDR3 bases are TGTGCCAGTAGTATAGTCGGTCGGCTAGCGGGGGGATTAGATACGCAGTATTTT. This encodes CASSIVGRLAGGLDTQYF.

This chain connects TRBV12-3 or TRBV12-4 to TRBJ2-7; D is ambiguous. The CDR3 sequence is 12 residues long. Trimming left V 3 bases short and J 8 bases short, with 11 bases between. The chain's CDR3 is CASSLVDTKQYF. As DNA, the CDR3 is TGTGCCAGCAGTTTGGTGGATACTAAGCAGTACTTC.

This sequence joins TRBV7-3 and TRBJ2-5, with 7 bases that match TRBD1. The CDR3 extends over 14 amino acids. J gave up 2 bases and V 5 bases, and 5 bases lay outside the gene matches. Germline lookup yields CDR1 SGHTA and CDR2 FQGTGA. This CDR3 reads CASSPRTGQETQYF. The CDR3 DNA sequence: TGTGCCAGCAGCCCACGGACAGGTCAAGAGACCCAGTACTTC.

V and J are TRBV5-1 and TRBJ1-1, with D unresolved. The CDR3 is made up of 13 amino acids. Germline CDR1 is SGHRS and CDR2 is YFSETQ. The germline V and J ends were trimmed by 0 bases and 3 bases, with 6 bases remaining between them. CDR3 sequence: CASSLEQDTEAFF. DNA for the CDR3: TGCGCCAGCAGCTTGGAGCAGGACACTGAAGCTTTCTTT.

This chain uses TRBV6-5 with TRBJ1-1; tentative D call: TRBD1 (5 bases). V lost 0 bases, J lost 11 bases, and 7 bases lay in between. Looked up from germline, CDR1 is MNHEY and CDR2 is SVGAGI. CDR3 size: 11 residues. As DNA, the CDR3 is TGTGCCAGCAGTTACTCGGGGGGGGCTTTCTTT. Translating it yields CASSYSGGAFF.

The chain has TRBV19 and TRBJ2-7; 8 bases agree with TRBD1. In germline, CDR1 is LNHDA, CDR2 SQIVND (reference sequence). The CDR3 covers 17 residues. V lost 8 bases to trimming and J lost 1 base; unmatched junction nucleotides: 16. For the CDR3, the DNA is TGTGCCAGTGCTATCGGACGCGGAGGGACAGGATCCTACGAGCAGTACTTC. It is translated as CASAIGRGGTGSYEQYF. The full variable domain, rest sourced from reference TRBV19 and TRBJ2-7, is DGGITQSPKYLFRKEGQNVTLSCEQNLNHDAMYWYRQDPGQGLRLIYYSQIVNDFQKGDIAEGYSVSREKKESFPLTVTSAQKNPTAFYLCASAIGRGGTGSYEQYFGPGTRLTVT.

This clone occurred once. The chain recombines TRBV27 with TRBJ1-2; TRBD1 might be the D (6 bases). Trimming took 5 bases from V and 1 from J, leaving 14 bases between them. The CDR3 runs 15 residues. Germline V gene lookup returns CDR1 MNHEY and CDR2 SMNVEV (reference sequence). The DNA for the CDR3 is TGTGCCAGCAGTCCTTATGGACAGCTTAACTATGGCTACACCTTC. It specifies CASSPYGQLNYGYTF.

The chain combines TRBV7-8 with TRBJ1-1; D might be TRBD1 (6 bases). V was clipped by 5 bases and J by 3 bases, with 10 bases between them. The V gene's germline CDR1 is SGHVS and CDR2 FQNEAQ. The CDR3 is 13 amino acids. The CDR3, as DNA: TGTGCCAGCAGCGTACAGGGCCACACTGAAGCTTTCTTT. Protein sequence: CASSVQGHTEAFF.

This clone was detected only once. The chain has TRBV10-3 and TRBJ2-1, with 7 positions matching TRBD1. The CDR3 runs 17 residues. CDR1 and CDR2 (germline): ENHRY, SYGVKD. The junction had 10 bases not matched to a gene; V was cut back by 4 bases and J by 1 base. This CDR3 reads CAISGITPGQSYNEQFF. The CDR3, as DNA: TGTGCCATCAGTGGGATAACGCCGGGACAGTCCTACAATGAGCAGTTCTTC.

The chain carries TRBV6-5 and TRBJ2-1, with 12 nucleotides matching TRBD2. The ends lost 2 bases at V and 4 bases at J; junction bases unmatched: 0. The CDR3 consists of 15 residues. Germline-derived CDR1 and CDR2 are MNHEY and SVGAGI. In DNA form, the CDR3 reads TGTGCCAGCAGTTACGGACTAGCGGGATACAATGAGCAGTTCTTC. Translated: CASSYGLAGYNEQFF.

The chain is built from TRBV2 and TRBJ2-5; 7 nucleotides agree with TRBD2. V lost 1 base, J lost 5 bases, and 7 bases stayed unmatched. This CDR3 has 15 residues. The germline V gene has CDR1 SNHLY and CDR2 FYNNEI. The CDR3 sequence: CASSEGTRVFETQYF. As DNA, the CDR3 is TGTGCCAGCAGTGAAGGGACTAGAGTTTTTGAGACCCAGTACTTC.

The chain employs TRBV2 and TRBJ1-1, with 7 bases aligning to TRBD1. V shed 4 bases, J shed 4 bases, and the junction held 6 bases outside the gene matches. Germline V CDR1 and CDR2: SNHLY, FYNNEI. This CDR3 has 14 residues. CDR3 nucleotides: TGTGCCAGCAGTGGACAGGGCGGGATCACTGAAGCTTTCTTT. This translates into CASSGQGGITEAFF.

This clone occurred a few times. The genes are TRBV27 and TRBJ1-2, with 8 bases matching TRBD1. Germline V gene sequence: CDR1 MNHEY, CDR2 SMNVEV (reference sequence). This CDR3 spans 17 amino acids. V was clipped by 1 base and J by 4 bases; unmatched bases: 11. CDR3 nucleotide sequence: TGTGCCAGCAGTTTATACGGACAGGGAGTGGTAGTCTATGGCTACACCTTC. Encoded protein: CASSLYGQGVVVYGYTF.

The chain is built from TRBV14 and TRBJ2-7; D perhaps matches TRBD2 (6 bases). Germline assignment: CDR1 SGHDN and CDR2 FVKESK. Between the trimmed V and J ends, which lost 0 bases and 3 bases, there was a span of 6 bases. CDR3 length: 13 residues. CDR3 DNA sequence: TGTGCCAGCAGCCAAGAGGACTACTACGAGCAGTACTTC. Translated, it gives CASSQEDYYEQYF.

The J gene is TRBJ2-2, the V gene TRBV27, with a tentative D call TRBD1 (5 bases). Deletions cut 6 bases from V and 2 bases from J, with 13 bases between. The germline gives CDR1 MNHEY, CDR2 SMNVEV (reference sequence). The length of the CDR3 is 15 residues. The CDR3 coding sequence is TGTGCCAGCAGACCTACAGGAGCAAACACCGGGGAGCTGTTTTTT. Residues: CASRPTGANTGELFF.

The rearrangement uses TRBV5-6 and TRBJ1-6; D gene uncertain. V shed 3 bases and J shed 12 bases, with 10 bases lying between them. Germline loops: CDR1 SGHDT, CDR2 YYEEEE. The CDR3 has 12 residues. The CDR3, as DNA: TGTGCCAGCAGCTGGTCCCCCGGACCCCTCCACTTT. Its protein product is CASSWSPGPLHF.

This clone was picked up one time. The chain combines TRBV1 with TRBJ2-1; TRBD2 is taken as the D call from the table, unchecked against the DNA. TRBV1 is a known pseudogene. The CDR3 has 21 amino acids. CDR3 loop: CTSSQDLASGGRRTAYNEQFF. CDR3 DNA sequence: TGCACCAGCAGCCAAGATCTGGCTAGCGGGGGCCGTCGTACCGCCTACAATGAGCAGTTCTTC.

By its share, this clone is medium-sized. The chain joins TRBV6-1 to TRBJ2-2; no clear D gene. This CDR3 has 16 amino acids. Germline CDR1 reads MNHNS; CDR2 reads SASEGT. The V gene lost 3 bases and the J gene lost 4 bases, with 15 bases spanning the gap. CDR3 sequence: CASSETRRVGTGELFF. The CDR3 DNA reads as TGTGCCAGCAGTGAGACGCGGAGAGTGGGCACCGGGGAGCTGTTTTTT.